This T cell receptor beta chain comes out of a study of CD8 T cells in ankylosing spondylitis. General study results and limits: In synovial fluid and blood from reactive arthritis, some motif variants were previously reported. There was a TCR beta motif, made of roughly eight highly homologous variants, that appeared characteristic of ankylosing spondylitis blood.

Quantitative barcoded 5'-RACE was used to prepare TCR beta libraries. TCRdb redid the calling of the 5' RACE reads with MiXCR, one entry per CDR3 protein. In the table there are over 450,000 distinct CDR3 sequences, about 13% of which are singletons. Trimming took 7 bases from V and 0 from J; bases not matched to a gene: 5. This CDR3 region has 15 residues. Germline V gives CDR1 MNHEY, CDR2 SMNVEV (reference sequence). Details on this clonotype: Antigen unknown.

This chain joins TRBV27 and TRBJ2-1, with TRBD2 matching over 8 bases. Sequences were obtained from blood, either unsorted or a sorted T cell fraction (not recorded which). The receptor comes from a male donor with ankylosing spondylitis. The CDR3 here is CASTGGGSSYNEQFF. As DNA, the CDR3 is TGTGCCAGCACCGGGGGGGGTAGCTCCTACAATGAGCAGTTCTTC.